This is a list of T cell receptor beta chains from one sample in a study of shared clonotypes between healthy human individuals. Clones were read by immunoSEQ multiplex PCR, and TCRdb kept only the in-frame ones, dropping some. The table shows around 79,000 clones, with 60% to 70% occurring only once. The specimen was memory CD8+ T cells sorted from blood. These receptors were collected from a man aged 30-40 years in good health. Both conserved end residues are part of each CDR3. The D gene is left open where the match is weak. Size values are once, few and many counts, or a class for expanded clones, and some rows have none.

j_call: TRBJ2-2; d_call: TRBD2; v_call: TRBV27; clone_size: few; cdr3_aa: CASASRPSGRYTGELFF; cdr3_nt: TGTGCCAGCGCGTCCAGGCCTAGCGGGAGATACACCGGGGAGCTGTTTTTT
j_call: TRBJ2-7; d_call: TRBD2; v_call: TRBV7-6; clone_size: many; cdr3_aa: CASSLGSGSSYEQYF; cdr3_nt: TGTGCCAGCAGCTTAGGTAGCGGGAGCTCCTACGAGCAGTACTTC
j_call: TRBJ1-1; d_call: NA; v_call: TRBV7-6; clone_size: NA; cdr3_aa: CASTMGGGTEAFF; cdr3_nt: TGTGCCAGCACCATGGGGGGGGGCACTGAAGCTTTCTTT
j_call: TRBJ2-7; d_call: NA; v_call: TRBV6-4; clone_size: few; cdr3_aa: CATLKYEQYF; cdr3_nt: TGTGCCACCCTTAAATACGAGCAGTACTTC
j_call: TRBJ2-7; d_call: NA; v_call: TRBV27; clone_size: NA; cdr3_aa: CASKGTTYENNEQYF; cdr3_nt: TGTGCCAGCAAAGGGACCACCTACGAGAATAACGAGCAGTACTTC
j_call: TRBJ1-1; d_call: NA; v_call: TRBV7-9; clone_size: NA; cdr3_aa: CASSKAGARITEAFF; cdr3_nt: TGTGCCAGCAGCAAGGCAGGGGCGCGGATCACTGAAGCTTTCTTT
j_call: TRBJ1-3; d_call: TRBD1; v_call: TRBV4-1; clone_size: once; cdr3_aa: CASSQAQGRGNTIYF; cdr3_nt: TGCGCCAGCAGCCAAGCACAGGGGAGAGGTAACACCATATATTTT
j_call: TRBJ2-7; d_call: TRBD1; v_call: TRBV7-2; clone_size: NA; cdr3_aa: CASSLGWGQTYEQYF; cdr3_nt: TGTGCCAGCAGCTTAGGTTGGGGACAGACCTACGAGCAGTACTTC
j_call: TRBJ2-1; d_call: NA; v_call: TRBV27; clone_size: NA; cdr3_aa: CASSSVGAGGNEQFF; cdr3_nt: TGTGCCAGCAGTTCAGTGGGAGCCGGGGGCAATGAGCAGTTCTTC
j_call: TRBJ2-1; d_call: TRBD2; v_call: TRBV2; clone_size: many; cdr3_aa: CASSDPASGSAYNEQFF; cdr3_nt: TGTGCCAGCAGTGATCCGGCTAGCGGGAGTGCCTACAATGAGCAGTTCTTC
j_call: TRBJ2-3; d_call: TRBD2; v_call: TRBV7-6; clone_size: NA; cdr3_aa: CASSLLAGGLSGTDTQYF; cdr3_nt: TGTGCCAGCAGCTTACTAGCGGGAGGGCTCTCTGGCACAGATACGCAGTATTTT
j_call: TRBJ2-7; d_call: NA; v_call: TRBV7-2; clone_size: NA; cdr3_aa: CASSLSGRRDEQYF; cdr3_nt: TGTGCCAGCAGCCTTAGCGGAAGACGCGACGAGCAGTACTTC
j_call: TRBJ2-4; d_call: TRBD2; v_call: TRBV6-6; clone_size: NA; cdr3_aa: CASISLGGPKNIQYF; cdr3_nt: TGTGCCAGCATAAGCCTGGGAGGGCCCAAAAACATTCAGTACTTC
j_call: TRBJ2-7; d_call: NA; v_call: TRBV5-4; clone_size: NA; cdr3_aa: CASSHTNKKQYF; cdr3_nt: TGTGCCAGCAGCCACACAAATAAGAAGCAGTACTTC
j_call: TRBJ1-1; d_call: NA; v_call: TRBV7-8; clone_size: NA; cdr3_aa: CASSPSRTRNTEAFF; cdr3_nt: TGTGCCAGCAGCCCATCCCGAACAAGGAACACTGAAGCTTTCTTT
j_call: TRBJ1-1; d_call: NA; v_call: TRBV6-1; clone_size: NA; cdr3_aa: CARRKFDEMNTEAFF; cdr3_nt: TGTGCCAGGAGAAAGTTCGACGAAATGAACACTGAAGCTTTCTTT
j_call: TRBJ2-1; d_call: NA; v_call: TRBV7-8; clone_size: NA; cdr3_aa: CASSLGYARSGNEQFF; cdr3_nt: TGTGCCAGCAGCTTGGGGTACGCCAGGTCTGGCAATGAGCAGTTCTTC
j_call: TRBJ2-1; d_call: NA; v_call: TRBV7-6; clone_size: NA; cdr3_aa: CASSLVGGNEQFF; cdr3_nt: TGTGCCAGCAGCTTGGTAGGGGGCAATGAGCAGTTCTTC